These T cell receptor beta chains were read from a single sample in a study of blood T cell repertoires in COVID-19. Sequencing used immunoSEQ multiplex PCR; TCRdb keeps in-frame clones, though not all of them. The table shows under 450,000 clones, with about 91% occurring only once. Specimen: peripheral blood. The receptors stem from a woman between 50 and 59 years old with COVID-19, enrolled during active disease. The CDR3 runs from the conserved cysteine through the conserved F or W. D genes are given only for firm matches. Clone sizes are given selectively: once, few, many, or a class where the clone is expanded.

d_call: -
j_call: TRBJ1-5
clone_size: -
v_call: TRBV6-5
cdr3_nt: TGTGCCAGCATCGAAGACAGACCGAATCAGCCCCAGCATTTT
cdr3_aa: CASIEDRPNQPQHF

d_call: -
j_call: TRBJ1-1
clone_size: -
v_call: TRBV6-5
cdr3_nt: TGTGCCAGCAGGGGGGGAGCCTACACTGAAGCTTTCTTT
cdr3_aa: CASRGGAYTEAFF

d_call: -
j_call: TRBJ2-1
clone_size: -
v_call: TRBV10-2
cdr3_nt: TGCGCCAGCAGTGAGTCGAGAGGGCTAGGAGACGATGAGCAGTTCTTC
cdr3_aa: CASSESRGLGDDEQFF

d_call: -
j_call: TRBJ1-3
clone_size: -
v_call: TRBV9
cdr3_nt: TGTGCCAGCAGTAACTCGCCATTCTCTGGAAACACCATATATTTT
cdr3_aa: CASSNSPFSGNTIYF

d_call: -
j_call: TRBJ1-2
clone_size: -
v_call: TRBV15
cdr3_nt: TGTGCCACCAGCAGAGATCAGGGTGCGGCCTATGGCTACACCTTC
cdr3_aa: CATSRDQGAAYGYTF

d_call: TRBD2
j_call: TRBJ2-5
clone_size: -
v_call: TRBV3-1/TRBV3-2
cdr3_nt: TGTGCCAGCAGAGAACTAGCGGGGGAGGAGACCCAGTACTTC
cdr3_aa: CASRELAGEETQYF

d_call: -
j_call: TRBJ2-7
clone_size: -
v_call: TRBV5-4
cdr3_nt: TGTGCCAGCAGCTTGGGTCCGGCCAGGGGCTCCTACGAGCAGTACTTC
cdr3_aa: CASSLGPARGSYEQYF

d_call: -
j_call: TRBJ2-7
clone_size: -
v_call: TRBV18
cdr3_nt: TGTGCCAGCTCACCGACTAGTAACTCCTACGAGCAGTACTTC
cdr3_aa: CASSPTSNSYEQYF

d_call: -
j_call: TRBJ2-7
clone_size: -
v_call: TRBV6-1
cdr3_nt: TGTGCCAGCAGTGAACTAAGACAGTCCCAGCAGTACTTC
cdr3_aa: CASSELRQSQQYF

d_call: -
j_call: TRBJ1-1
clone_size: -
v_call: TRBV27
cdr3_nt: TGTGCCAGCAGTTTCCCCCTTTCGGACACTGAAGCTTTCTTT
cdr3_aa: CASSFPLSDTEAFF

d_call: TRBD2
j_call: TRBJ2-4
clone_size: few
v_call: TRBV11-2
cdr3_nt: TGTGCCAGCAGCCCCTTGGGGGGGAGGAACATTCAGTACTTC
cdr3_aa: CASSPLGGRNIQYF

d_call: TRBD2
j_call: TRBJ2-2
clone_size: -
v_call: TRBV7-3
cdr3_nt: TGTGCCAGCAGCTTAAAAGGCGGGGGAGGTATCGGGGAGCTGTTTTTT
cdr3_aa: CASSLKGGGGIGELFF

d_call: TRBD1
j_call: TRBJ2-7
clone_size: -
v_call: TRBV5-1
cdr3_nt: TGCGCCAGCAGCTTGGCCGGGACAGGGCTCGACGAGCAGTACTTC
cdr3_aa: CASSLAGTGLDEQYF

d_call: TRBD1
j_call: TRBJ1-2
clone_size: -
v_call: TRBV3-1/TRBV3-2
cdr3_nt: TGTGCCAGCAGCCCGGGACAGGGCCGGTTCTATGGCTACACCTTC
cdr3_aa: CASSPGQGRFYGYTF

d_call: -
j_call: TRBJ1-1
clone_size: -
v_call: TRBV19
cdr3_nt: TGTGCCAGTACCCCGGAGGGGTCGACTGAAGCTTTCTTT
cdr3_aa: CASTPEGSTEAFF

d_call: -
j_call: TRBJ1-2
clone_size: -
v_call: TRBV12-3/TRBV12-4
cdr3_nt: TGTGCCAGCAGTACCAGGGCGGACTATGGCTACACCTTC
cdr3_aa: CASSTRADYGYTF

d_call: TRBD1
j_call: TRBJ1-3
clone_size: -
v_call: TRBV9
cdr3_nt: TGTGCCAGCAGCGTAGAGCCGGGACAGGGGGCTTCTGGAAACACCATATATTTT
cdr3_aa: CASSVEPGQGASGNTIYF

d_call: -
j_call: TRBJ2-1
clone_size: -
v_call: TRBV5-8
cdr3_nt: TGTGCCAGCAGCCTCTATGAGCAGTTCTTC
cdr3_aa: CASSLYEQFF

d_call: -
j_call: TRBJ1-6
clone_size: few
v_call: TRBV21-1
cdr3_nt: TGTGCCAGCAGCAAAGTTACCGGTTATAATTCACCCCTCCACTTT
cdr3_aa: CASSKVTGYNSPLHF

d_call: TRBD1
j_call: TRBJ1-5
clone_size: -
v_call: TRBV28
cdr3_nt: TGTGCCAGCAGTTTTCAGGGGGCGAGAGGACAGCCCCAGCATTTT
cdr3_aa: CASSFQGARGQPQHF

d_call: -
j_call: TRBJ1-5
clone_size: -
v_call: TRBV21-1
cdr3_nt: TGTGCCAGCAGCAATGGGGAAGGGGTATACAATCAGCCCCAGCATTTT
cdr3_aa: CASSNGEGVYNQPQHF

d_call: TRBD1
j_call: TRBJ1-1
clone_size: -
v_call: TRBV27
cdr3_nt: TGTGCCAGCAGCCACAGGGGTTTAAACACTGAAGCTTTCTTT
cdr3_aa: CASSHRGLNTEAFF

d_call: -
j_call: TRBJ2-7
clone_size: -
v_call: TRBV5-4
cdr3_nt: TGTGCCAGCAGCTTGGGGGGCCGCGGGGGCATCTACGAGCAGTACTTC
cdr3_aa: CASSLGGRGGIYEQYF

d_call: TRBD1
j_call: TRBJ1-3
clone_size: -
v_call: TRBV7-2
cdr3_nt: TGTGCCAGCAGCTTCAGGGGGCTGGTTGGAAACACCATATATTTT
cdr3_aa: CASSFRGLVGNTIYF

d_call: TRBD1
j_call: TRBJ1-1
clone_size: once
v_call: TRBV5-1
cdr3_nt: TGCGCCAGCAGCTTTACTGGGACAGGGAACACTGAAGCTTTCTTT
cdr3_aa: CASSFTGTGNTEAFF

d_call: -
j_call: TRBJ1-4
clone_size: -
v_call: TRBV9
cdr3_nt: TGTGCCAGCAGCGTAGAGCTCGGGGGACGAGAAAAACTGTTTTTT
cdr3_aa: CASSVELGGREKLFF

d_call: -
j_call: TRBJ1-1
clone_size: -
v_call: TRBV5-1
cdr3_nt: TGCGCCAGCAGCCCCGGACAGCTTATGAACACTGAAGCTTTCTTT
cdr3_aa: CASSPGQLMNTEAFF

d_call: TRBD1
j_call: TRBJ2-7
clone_size: once
v_call: TRBV10-3
cdr3_nt: TGTGCCATCAGGCCGGGACAGGGTAGGTCGGGGAGGTCTTACGAGCAGTACTTC
cdr3_aa: CAIRPGQGRSGRSYEQYF

d_call: -
j_call: TRBJ1-1
clone_size: -
v_call: TRBV30
cdr3_nt: TGTGCCTGGACTTCCTACACTGAAGCTTTCTTT
cdr3_aa: CAWTSYTEAFF

d_call: -
j_call: TRBJ1-1
clone_size: few
v_call: TRBV7-9
cdr3_nt: TGTGCCAGCAGCTTAACCGGCGGGACTGAAGCTTTCTTT
cdr3_aa: CASSLTGGTEAFF

d_call: TRBD1
j_call: TRBJ1-2
clone_size: -
v_call: TRBV19
cdr3_nt: TGTGCCAGTGATTTCGGACAGGCCGGAAACTATGGCTACACCTTC
cdr3_aa: CASDFGQAGNYGYTF

d_call: TRBD1
j_call: TRBJ1-1
clone_size: -
v_call: TRBV3-1/TRBV3-2
cdr3_nt: TGTGCCAGCAGCCTTCGGCGGGACAGCTTATTTTTTACTGAAGCTTTCTTT
cdr3_aa: CASSLRRDSLFFTEAFF

d_call: TRBD1
j_call: TRBJ1-4
clone_size: -
v_call: TRBV6-5
cdr3_nt: TGTGCCAGCCGTTTGCTTTATCAGGGGGTTGATGAAAAACTGTTTTTT
cdr3_aa: CASRLLYQGVDEKLFF

d_call: -
j_call: TRBJ2-7
clone_size: -
v_call: TRBV6-1
cdr3_nt: TGTGCCAGCAGTGAAATACCGACAAGCTACGAGCAGTACTTC
cdr3_aa: CASSEIPTSYEQYF

d_call: -
j_call: TRBJ2-3
clone_size: -
v_call: TRBV5-1
cdr3_nt: TGCGCCAGCAGCTTATCTTCTGATACGCAGTATTTT
cdr3_aa: CASSLSSDTQYF

d_call: -
j_call: TRBJ2-7
clone_size: -
v_call: TRBV5-4
cdr3_nt: TGTGCCAGCAGCCTAACGTCGGGCAGGGACTACGAGCAGTACTTC
cdr3_aa: CASSLTSGRDYEQYF

d_call: TRBD1
j_call: TRBJ1-2
clone_size: -
v_call: TRBV5-1
cdr3_nt: TGCGCCAGCAGCACGGGACAGGGACCAGCGACGGACTATGGCTACACCTTC
cdr3_aa: CASSTGQGPATDYGYTF

d_call: -
j_call: TRBJ2-4
clone_size: -
v_call: TRBV18
cdr3_nt: TGTGCCAGCTCACCAGTTAGCAACCAAAACATTCAGTACTTC
cdr3_aa: CASSPVSNQNIQYF

d_call: TRBD1
j_call: TRBJ2-7
clone_size: -
v_call: TRBV27
cdr3_nt: TGTGCCAGCAGTTTAGAGGGGGCGTACGAGCAGTACTTC
cdr3_aa: CASSLEGAYEQYF

d_call: -
j_call: TRBJ1-1
clone_size: -
v_call: TRBV7-9
cdr3_nt: TGTGCCAGCAACCTCACCCCCCTAATGAACACTGAAGCTTTCTTT
cdr3_aa: CASNLTPLMNTEAFF

d_call: TRBD1
j_call: TRBJ1-1
clone_size: -
v_call: TRBV5-1
cdr3_nt: TGCGCCAGCAGCGGGGGACAGGGGGTCACTGAAGCTTTCTTT
cdr3_aa: CASSGGQGVTEAFF

d_call: TRBD2
j_call: TRBJ2-1
clone_size: once
v_call: TRBV24-1
cdr3_nt: TGTGCCACCGCGGGGACTAGCGGTTTCAATGAGCAGTTCTTC
cdr3_aa: CATAGTSGFNEQFF

d_call: TRBD1
j_call: TRBJ1-5
clone_size: -
v_call: TRBV6-5
cdr3_nt: TGTGCCAGCAGCACGAGGGAAGGGGGCTGTTTT
cdr3_aa: CASSTREGGCF